This passage covers 31 T cell receptor beta chains from one sample sequenced in a study of blood T cells in healthy people across ages. A second PCR of about 6 to 12 cycles used a sample-barcoded 5' primer and a J-beta primer mix. MiXCR, run by TCRdb on the 5' RACE reads, gives a single entry per CDR3 protein. The sample records about 1.8 million distinct CDR3 sequences, roughly 50% being singletons. Sequencing was carried out using blood. All receptors come from a woman aged 40 to 50 in good health.

V gene TRBV20-1 combines with J gene TRBJ1-5, with TRBD1 as a possible D gene (6 bases). The germline V gene encodes CDR1 DFQATT and CDR2 SNEGSKA (reference sequence). This CDR3 is 12 amino acids long. V lost 2 bases, J lost 5 bases, and 7 bases lay in between. The CDR3 sequence: CSARRQDQPQHF. The CDR3 nucleotides read TGCAGTGCTAGACGACAGGATCAGCCCCAGCATTTT.

The chain links TRBV29-1 to TRBJ1-5; no reliable D call. The CDR3 totals 16 residues. The V end lost 2 bases, the J end lost 4 bases, and 18 bases lay between the germline ends. The germline CDR1 and CDR2 sequences are SQVTM and ANQGSEA. CDR3 in DNA: TGCAGCGTTGAACCCCGTCTGGACGGTACGAATCAGCCCCAGCATTTT. This gives the protein CSVEPRLDGTNQPQHF.

V gene TRBV24-1 combines with J gene TRBJ1-1, with D unclear. The CDR3 runs to 14 residues. Trimming removed 2 bases from V and 2 bases from J, with 8 bases in between. Germline values: CDR1 KGHDR, CDR2 SFDVKD. The CDR3 coding sequence is TGTGCCACCAGTGATTCGGCGGGAAACACTGAAGCTTTCTTT. This translates into CATSDSAGNTEAFF.

In its sample, this clonotype was seen a few times. CDR3 protein: CASGDRGDYQPQHF. In DNA, the CDR3 is TGTGCCAGCGGAGACCGGGGCGATTATCAGCCCCAGCATTTT. This chain connects TRBV27 to TRBJ1-5, with TRBD1 as a possible D gene (5 bases). V lost 8 bases and J lost 5, with 16 bases in between. The germline CDR1 and CDR2 sequences are MNHEY and SMNVEV (reference sequence). The length of the CDR3 is 14 residues.

The chain employs TRBV7-9 and TRBJ1-2, with a tentative D call TRBD1 (5 bases). V lost 1 base, J lost 8 bases, and 26 bases lay in between. The germline CDR1 and CDR2 sequences are SEHNR and FQNEAQ (reference sequence). The CDR3 contains 18 residues. CDR3 DNA sequence: TGTGCCAGCAGCTTAGGAGAGGAGGACACCCACTCTACCCCAGGCTACACCTTC. Translated, it gives CASSLGEEDTHSTPGYTF.

This clonotype has only one observation. CDR3 DNA: TGTGCCAGCAGCTTTATGACCGGTCCGGGCGGCAATCAGCCCCAGCATTTT. This codes for CASSFMTGPGGNQPQHF. The V gene is TRBV7-8, the J gene TRBJ1-5, with unresolved D. Germline CDR1 and CDR2: SGHVS and FQNEAQ. The CDR3 covers 17 residues. Trimming pared 3 bases from V and 2 bases from J, leaving 17 bases between.

The chain recombines TRBV6-2 or TRBV6-3 with TRBJ2-2; D remains unclear. Germline V lookup: CDR1 MNHEY, CDR2 SVGEGT. This CDR3 comprises 13 residues. V lost 6 bases to trimming and J lost 3 bases, with 8 bases between them. The CDR3 nucleotides are TGTGCCAGCAGCCACACCTACACCGGGGAGCTGTTTTTT. This codes for CASSHTYTGELFF.

The rearrangement links TRBV4-1 to TRBJ1-2; TRBD1 agrees at 8 bases. CDR1 and CDR2 from the germline V gene are MGHRA and YSYEKL. CDR3 length equals 17 residues. J gave up 4 bases and V 0 bases, and 10 bases lay outside the gene matches. The CDR3 spells CASSQEAGGAEFYGYTF. CDR3 nucleotide sequence: TGCGCCAGCAGCCAAGAGGCAGGGGGCGCCGAATTCTATGGCTACACCTTC.

As concerns this clonotype: The junction shows a germline mismatch at one end, possibly a read error. This chain uses TRBV29-1 with TRBJ2-7, with D possibly TRBD1 on 5 matching bases. The germline gives CDR1 SQVTM, CDR2 ANQGSEA. This CDR3 contains 13 residues. The CDR3 nucleotides are TGCAGCGTTGGTAGGGTAATTGGACACGAGCAGTCCTTC. Its translation: CSVGRVIGHEQSF.

This clonotype has a single count. The chain couples TRBV18 to TRBJ1-2; tentative D call: TRBD1 (6 bases). The germline V gene encodes CDR1 KGHSH and CDR2 LQKENI. The CDR3 covers 14 residues. Trimming left V 6 bases short and J 3 bases short, with 14 bases between. The CDR3 loop reads CASSRDIIDYGYTF. The CDR3 DNA is TGTGCCAGCTCGCGGGACATAATCGACTATGGCTACACCTTC.

This clonotype is a singleton in its sample. The junction and the germline gene differ at one end; a read error may be behind it. The rearrangement joins TRBV4-3 to TRBJ2-7; the D is unclear. This CDR3 has 13 residues. In germline, CDR1 is LGHNA, CDR2 YSLEER. Written as DNA, the CDR3 is TGCGCCGGCAGCCATGACATAGGTACCGAGCAGTACTTC. Translating it yields CAGSHDIGTEQYF.

The gene calls are TRBV7-9 and TRBJ2-5; 10 bases agree with TRBD2. The CDR3 length is 18 residues. The V gene end was trimmed by 3 bases and the J gene end by 3 bases; junction bases not matched to a gene: 13. CDR1 and CDR2 (germline): SEHNR, FQNEAQ (reference sequence). For the CDR3, the DNA is TGTGCCAGCAGCTTCCCAGCGGGGGGGCCGGGTCTGGAAGAGACCCAGTACTTC. Translated, it gives CASSFPAGGPGLEETQYF.

The chain carries TRBV28 and TRBJ1-5, with D possibly TRBD1 on 6 matching bases. Looked up from germline, CDR1 is MDHEN and CDR2 is SYDVKM. Trimming shortened V by 2 bases and J by 0 bases, and 14 bases separated the two germline ends. This CDR3 region has 17 residues. The CDR3 loop is CASSLIQGLGSNQPQHF. The DNA for the CDR3 is TGTGCCAGCAGTTTAATTCAGGGGCTTGGTAGCAATCAGCCCCAGCATTTT.

The CDR3 DNA reads as TGTGCCAGCACCAAAGGGCGGGGGGGCTTAGATACGCAGTATTTT. Its protein is CASTKGRGGLDTQYF. The chain links TRBV12-3 or TRBV12-4 to TRBJ2-3; 9 nucleotides agree with TRBD2. This CDR3 has 15 residues. The V segment lost 7 bases and the J segment 5 bases; nucleotides outside the gene matches: 10.

The chain is built from TRBV7-2 and TRBJ2-7, with D possibly being TRBD1 (5 bases). V lost 1 base and J 5 bases, leaving 15 bases between the germline ends. CDR3 length: 15 residues. Germline lookup yields CDR1 SGHTA and CDR2 FQGNSA. The CDR3 region is CASSLGVTGSNEQYF. In nucleotides, the CDR3 is TGTGCCAGCAGCTTAGGCGTTACAGGATCCAACGAGCAGTACTTC. Full variable domain (outside the CDR3, taken from reference TRBV7-2 and TRBJ2-7): GAGVSQSPSNKVTEKGKDVELRCDPISGHTALYWYRQSLGQGLEFLIYFQGNSAPDKSGLPSDRFSAERTGGSVSTLTIQRTQQEDSAVYLCASSLGVTGSNEQYFGPGTRLTVT.

There are a few counts of this clonotype. The V gene is TRBV5-1, the J gene TRBJ2-5, with D perhaps being TRBD1 or TRBD2 (6 bases each). The germline V and J ends were trimmed by 3 bases and 5 bases, with 17 bases remaining between them. CDR3 length equals 15 residues. Germline CDR1 SGHRS, CDR2 YFSETQ. The DNA for the CDR3 is TGCGCCAGCAGCTGGGGTACTGGGGGGCCGGAGACCCAGTACTTC. It encodes CASSWGTGGPETQYF.

The chain carries TRBV2 and TRBJ2-4; 8 positions agree with TRBD1. The J call is in doubt because the DNA end fits TRBJ2-5 better. The germline V gene has CDR1 SNHLY and CDR2 FYNNEI. CDR3 length: 15 amino acids. The CDR3 reads CASSREQGVKETQYF. As DNA, the CDR3 is TGTGCCAGCAGCCGGGAACAGGGGGTAAAAGAGACCCAGTACTTC.

This chain links TRBV5-5 with TRBJ2-1; D call uncertain. CDR1 is SGHKS, CDR2 YYEKEE, per germline (reference sequence). V was shortened by 3 bases and J by 6 bases, with 16 bases between the two germline ends. The CDR3 sequence is 15 residues long. This CDR3 reads CASSSPGPRVNEQFF. The DNA for the CDR3 is TGTGCCAGCAGCTCTCCCGGGCCAAGGGTCAATGAGCAGTTCTTC.

The chain recombines TRBV11-2 with TRBJ2-4; TRBD1 matches at 10 bases. The J call may be mistaken, given a closer DNA end match to TRBJ2-5. Germline CDR1 and CDR2: SGHAT and FQNNGV. The CDR3 is 17 amino acids. The DNA of the CDR3 is TGTGCCAGCAGCTATCCGGCTGGGACAGGGGATTCAGAGACCCAGTACTTC. Its translation: CASSYPAGTGDSETQYF.

The V and J genes are TRBV4-2 and TRBJ2-5, with 16 positions matching TRBD2. With 1 base clipped from V and 2 bases from J, the junction kept 10 bases outside the gene matches. CDR1 and CDR2 from the germline V gene are LGHNA and YNFKEQ. CDR3 size: 20 residues. CDR3 sequence reads: CASSQGAGTSGGALQETQYF. DNA for the CDR3: TGTGCCAGCAGCCAAGGTGCCGGGACTAGCGGGGGGGCACTTCAAGAGACCCAGTACTTC.

The table lists this clonotype with a count of one. V gene TRBV6-5 combines with J gene TRBJ2-1; 8 bases are shared with TRBD2. The CDR3 is 13 residues long. J lost 9 bases, V lost 7 bases, and 8 bases had no gene match. Germline-derived CDR1 and CDR2 are MNHEY and SVGAGI. CDR3 DNA: TGTGCCAGCAAAACTAGCGCGGGGGGTGAGCAGTTCTTC. Its protein product is CASKTSAGGEQFF.

The chain joins TRBV25-1 to TRBJ2-3; D unclear. Deletions cut 4 bases from V and 4 bases from J, with 6 bases between. Looked up from germline, CDR1 is MGHDK and CDR2 is SYGVNS. There are 12 residues in the CDR3. As DNA, the CDR3 is TGTGCCAGCAGTGGGAGCTCAGATACGCAGTATTTT. It codes for CASSGSSDTQYF.

V is TRBV6-5 and J is TRBJ1-2; 8 nucleotides line up with TRBD1. V gave up 4 bases and J gave up 7 bases; unmatched junction bases: 8. Germline V gene lookup returns CDR1 MNHEY and CDR2 SVGAGI. The length of the CDR3 is 14 residues. The CDR3: CASSSAGQGRGYTF. CDR3 coding DNA: TGTGCCAGCAGTTCAGCCGGACAGGGTCGTGGCTACACCTTC.

The chain carries TRBV7-2 and TRBJ2-3; 13 nucleotides line up with TRBD2. The CDR3 length is 17 residues. The germline V gene encodes CDR1 SGHTA and CDR2 FQGNSA. Germline trimming cut 5 bases from V and 2 bases from J; bases unmatched to any gene: 7. The CDR3 DNA reads as TGTGCCAGCAGCGTACCGGGACTAGCGGGGTCCACAGATACGCAGTATTTT. It codes for CASSVPGLAGSTDTQYF. Full variable domain (missing parts from reference TRBV7-2 and TRBJ2-3): GAGVSQSPSNKVTEKGKDVELRCDPISGHTALYWYRQSLGQGLEFLIYFQGNSAPDKSGLPSDRFSAERTGGSVSTLTIQRTQQEDSAVYLCASSVPGLAGSTDTQYFGPGTRLTVL.

This clonotype was seen a handful of times. The CDR3 nucleotides are TGTGCCATCAGTTGGGACAGGGGTGCCAATCAGCCCCAGCATTTT. Amino acids: CAISWDRGANQPQHF. V and J are TRBV10-3 and TRBJ1-5; TRBD1 aligns across 10 bases. Losses at the gene ends were 5 bases for V and 3 bases for J; bases not matched to a gene: 4. The CDR3 is 15 residues long. CDR1 is ENHRY, CDR2 SYGVKD, per germline.

This chain joins TRBV6-5 and TRBJ2-4; TRBD1 aligns across 9 bases. CDR1 is MNHEY and CDR2 is SVGAGI in the germline V gene. V trimming: 4 bases; J trimming: 6 bases; junction bases outside the gene matches: 7. The CDR3 sequence is 15 residues long. CDR3 in amino acids: CASSFSRDRANIQYF. The CDR3, as DNA: TGTGCCAGCAGTTTTTCGAGGGACAGGGCAAACATTCAGTACTTC.

This clonotype was counted only a few times. The genes are TRBV5-1 and TRBJ2-7, with no clear D. The CDR3 covers 13 residues. Per germline, CDR1 SGHRS and CDR2 YFSETQ. V shed 0 bases and J shed 5 bases, with 9 bases lying between them. The CDR3 here is CASSLVRFDEQYF. CDR3 nucleotide sequence: TGCGCCAGCAGCTTGGTGAGGTTCGACGAGCAGTACTTC.

The rearrangement uses TRBV20-1 and TRBJ1-6; D gene uncertain. There are 16 residues in the CDR3. V was cut by 0 bases and J by 5 bases, with 14 bases left in between. Germline lookup yields CDR1 DFQATT and CDR2 SNEGSKA (reference sequence). The CDR3 nucleotides are TGCAGTGCTAGAGATTCTCTAGGGCAAAATAATTCACCCCTCCACTTT. This sequence encodes CSARDSLGQNNSPLHF.

This clonotype has more than one count but fewer than ten. The chain carries TRBV5-1 and TRBJ2-3; 8 bases agree with TRBD1. With 1 base clipped from V and 3 bases from J, the junction kept 7 bases outside the gene matches. The CDR3 has 16 amino acids. Germline CDR1 is SGHRS and CDR2 is YFSETQ. CDR3 nucleotide sequence: TGCGCCAGCAGCTTGCTCCAGGGGGCGAAGACAGATACGCAGTATTTT. Translating it yields CASSLLQGAKTDTQYF.

J is TRBJ2-7 and V is TRBV20-1; possibly TRBD1 for D (5 bases). The CDR3 extends over 15 amino acids. Germline CDR1 DFQATT, CDR2 SNEGSKA (reference sequence). The V end was cut by 4 bases, the J end by 0 bases, with 16 bases between. The CDR3 DNA reads TGCAGTGCTAAGAGAGACAGTCCTATCTCCTACGAGCAGTACTTC. Its protein is CSAKRDSPISYEQYF.

This chain uses TRBV24-1 with TRBJ1-2; no clear D gene. Per the germline V gene, CDR1 is KGHDR and CDR2 is SFDVKD. The CDR3 is 13 amino acids. V gave up 0 bases and J gave up 6 bases, with 7 bases separating them. For the CDR3, the DNA is TGTGCCACCAGTGATTTGAAGACAAATGGCTACACCTTC. It encodes CATSDLKTNGYTF.